What follows describes a single TCR beta chain. There is no known antigen for this receptor. Base qualities are not recorded, but no much larger clone differs from it by a single base. This entry belongs to a study of T cell changes during pregnancy in multiple sclerosis (dated by TCRdb to the late 2010s). Broadly, across the study: In women with multiple sclerosis, the researchers looked at how the T cell repertoire shifted as pregnancy progressed.

Reading from cysteine to phenylalanine, the CDR3 counts 15 amino acids. The DNA shown is the 45-base CDR3, in frame from base 1. From the germline V gene, CDR1 is SGHTA and CDR2 is FQGTGA. V loses 5 bases at its end and J loses 5 bases; junction bases beyond the gene matches: 3. The library was generated by the immunoSEQ multiplex PCR assay. In its TCRdb copy, this immuneACCESS table keeps in-frame sequences only and misses some clones. Where compared with another copy, unresolved V genes explain less than half of these, and the others have no known cause. The sample profile shows tens of thousands of clones; approximately 92% of them were found once. Approximately 0.58% of the sample goes to the ten largest clones.

The rearranged chain carries TRBV7-3 and TRBJ2-2, and TRBD2 matches 12 of the central bases. The clonotype originates from a female donor with multiple sclerosis, enrolled in a pregnancy study. Sequencing was performed on CD4+ T cells from peripheral blood mononuclear cells, taken after pregnancy. The bases are TGTGCCAGCAGCCCAGGGACTAGCGGGACCGGGGAGCTGTTTTTT. Protein translation: CASSPGTSGTGELFF. Extended through the reference TRBV7-3 and TRBJ2-2 proteins, this CDR3 yields the full variable domain: GAGVSQTPSNKVTEKGKYVELRCDPISGHTALYWYRQSLGQGPEFLIYFQGTGAADDSGLPNDRFFAVRPEGSVSTLKIQRTERGDSAVYLCASSPGTSGTGELFFGEGSRLTVL.